The source of this T cell receptor beta chain is a study of beta chain features in type 1 diabetes. The study, taken as a whole, reports: When VDJ junctions were examined, type 1 diabetes patients showed fewer insertions and more deletions. Any PCR bias toward short templates would affect both groups alike.

Details on this clone: The antigen is not known.

CDR3 size: 15 residues. V lost 4 bases to trimming and J lost 4 bases, with 15 bases between them. Germline CDR1 reads SGHRS; CDR2 reads YFSETQ. The sequenced template was cDNA made from the entire isolated RNA. Around 3.9 million reads per sample were averaged for naive, central memory and regulatory samples. Clones were sequenced by immunoSEQ multiplex PCR, and TCRdb holds only the in-frame ones, with some missing. The sample comprises under 500,000 clones, roughly 31% of which are singletons, and 0.05% to 0.065% rests with the top ten. The chain couples TRBV5-1 to TRBJ2-1, with D possibly called TRBD1 or TRBD2 (6 bases each). This clonotype was obtained from a man younger than 35 in good health. What was sequenced was naive CD4+ T cells from blood. The CDR3 region is CASSPGASEYNEQFF. The DNA for the CDR3 is TGCGCCAGCAGCCCGGGGGCTAGCGAGTACAATGAGCAGTTCTTC.